This record concerns one T cell receptor beta chain sequence. Its antigen is as yet unknown. The DNA input per sorted-subset replicate PCR was 200 ng, corresponding to some 27,000 T cell genomes. Data came from immunoSEQ multiplex PCR; TCRdb stores just in-frame clones and leaves some out. The sample has 2 million to 2.5 million clones; about 92% are singletons. CDR1 and CDR2 from the germline V gene are KGHSH and LQKENI. Trimming left V 8 bases short and J 7 bases short, with 24 bases between. The CDR3 has 16 residues. The data were obtained in a study of shared clonotypes between healthy human individuals. Regarding the study as a whole: Non-shared clonotypes displayed generation probabilities falling below those of clonotypes present in all four donors. The sole specimen, blood, was sampled, and tissue repertoires likely differ. Although depth was large, rarefaction showed that sequencing of the sorted subsets was incomplete.

CD8 cells regarded as naive lacked CD45RO, were positively chosen for CCR7, and omitted terminally differentiated effector memory CD45RA+ cells. The genes are TRBV18 and TRBJ1-3, with TRBD1 as a possible D gene (6 bases). The sequenced sample was naive CD8+ T cells from PBMCs. The receptor comes from a man between 18 and 29 years old in good health. Some clones in this sample may be carry-over from other donors' samples. In DNA form, the CDR3 reads TGTGCCAGCGCCAACACTCGGGACAATTCCTTTAACACCATATATTTT. Amino acid sequence: CASANTRDNSFNTIYF. The full variable domain, with the rest looked up from reference TRBV18 and TRBJ1-3, is NAGVMQNPRHLVRRRGQEARLRCSPMKGHSHVYWYRQLPEEGLKFMVYLQKENIIDESGMPKERFSAEFPKEGPSILRIQQVVRGDSAAYFCASANTRDNSFNTIYFGEGSWLTVV.